This TCR beta chain was captured in a study of cytomegalovirus exposure and HLA in healthy donors. About the research overall: Most genotyped donors, 81% of 300 to 400, had Caucasian-associated genetic ancestry.

The sample holds a few counts of this clone. Trimming pared 5 bases from V and 5 bases from J, leaving 12 bases between. The CDR3 extends over 12 amino acids. Per germline, CDR1 SQVTM and CDR2 ANQGSEA. Nominally healthy donors were sampled, though unrecorded immune exposures were likely. Primers included in the PCR were 60 Vbeta and 13 Jbeta primers. Data came from immunoSEQ multiplex PCR; TCRdb stores just in-frame clones and leaves some out. Of approximately 38,000 clones listed, approximately 66% are singletons. This TCR derives from a man aged 45 to 65 in good health and CMV-seropositive. The sequenced material came from PBMCs. V and J are TRBV29-1 and TRBJ1-2; possible D gene TRBD1, 6 bases. The CDR3 nucleotides read TGCAGCGTTTATGGGGGCGAATATGGCTACACCTTC. Its protein is CSVYGGEYGYTF.